This T cell receptor (beta chain) was identified in a study of early T cells in non-severe SARS-CoV-2 infection. Germline V gene data show CDR1 as MNHEY and CDR2 as SVGEGT. CDR3 length equals 12 residues. V lost 2 bases and J lost 5, with 4 bases in between. Individual cDNA molecules were tagged with unique molecular identifiers. TCRdb reprocessed the 5' RACE reads with MiXCR, giving one entry per CDR3 protein. This repertoire shows fewer than 80,000 distinct CDR3 sequences, about 10% found once; its top ten account for 10% to 15%. In this sample, this clonotype turned up many times. The sequence was collected from an adult who was a healthcare worker with PCR-confirmed SARS-CoV-2 infection or an uninfected control (not recorded which). The starting material was whole blood, obtained at baseline. This chain connects TRBV6-2 or TRBV6-3 to TRBJ2-1; D gene uncertain. The chain's CDR3 is CASSYGDNEQFF. The CDR3 region has the DNA TGTGCCAGCAGTTACGGGGACAATGAGCAGTTCTTC.